This T cell receptor (beta chain) was captured in a study of CD8 T cells in ankylosing spondylitis. Study conclusions and caveats: Disease-linked clones displayed a CD8+ phenotype and appeared relatively rarely in peripheral blood.

A remark on this clonotype: Its cognate antigen is unknown.

Germline V gene sequence: CDR1 MDHEN, CDR2 SYDVKM. CDR3 length: 15 residues. V was trimmed by 6 bases and J by 4 bases, leaving 17 bases between them. MiXCR, run by TCRdb on the 5' RACE reads, gives a single entry per CDR3 protein. The table lists 350,000 or so distinct CDR3 sequences, roughly 12% of them singletons. Sequencing was performed on blood, either unsorted or a sorted T cell fraction (not recorded which). The chain employs TRBV28 and TRBJ2-3; perhaps TRBD1 as D (6 bases). The origin of this receptor is a female donor with ankylosing spondylitis or in good health (not recorded which). This CDR3 is CASSPTRTGPDTQYF. The CDR3 DNA follows: TGTGCCAGCAGCCCAACCCGAACAGGGCCAGATACGCAGTATTTT.